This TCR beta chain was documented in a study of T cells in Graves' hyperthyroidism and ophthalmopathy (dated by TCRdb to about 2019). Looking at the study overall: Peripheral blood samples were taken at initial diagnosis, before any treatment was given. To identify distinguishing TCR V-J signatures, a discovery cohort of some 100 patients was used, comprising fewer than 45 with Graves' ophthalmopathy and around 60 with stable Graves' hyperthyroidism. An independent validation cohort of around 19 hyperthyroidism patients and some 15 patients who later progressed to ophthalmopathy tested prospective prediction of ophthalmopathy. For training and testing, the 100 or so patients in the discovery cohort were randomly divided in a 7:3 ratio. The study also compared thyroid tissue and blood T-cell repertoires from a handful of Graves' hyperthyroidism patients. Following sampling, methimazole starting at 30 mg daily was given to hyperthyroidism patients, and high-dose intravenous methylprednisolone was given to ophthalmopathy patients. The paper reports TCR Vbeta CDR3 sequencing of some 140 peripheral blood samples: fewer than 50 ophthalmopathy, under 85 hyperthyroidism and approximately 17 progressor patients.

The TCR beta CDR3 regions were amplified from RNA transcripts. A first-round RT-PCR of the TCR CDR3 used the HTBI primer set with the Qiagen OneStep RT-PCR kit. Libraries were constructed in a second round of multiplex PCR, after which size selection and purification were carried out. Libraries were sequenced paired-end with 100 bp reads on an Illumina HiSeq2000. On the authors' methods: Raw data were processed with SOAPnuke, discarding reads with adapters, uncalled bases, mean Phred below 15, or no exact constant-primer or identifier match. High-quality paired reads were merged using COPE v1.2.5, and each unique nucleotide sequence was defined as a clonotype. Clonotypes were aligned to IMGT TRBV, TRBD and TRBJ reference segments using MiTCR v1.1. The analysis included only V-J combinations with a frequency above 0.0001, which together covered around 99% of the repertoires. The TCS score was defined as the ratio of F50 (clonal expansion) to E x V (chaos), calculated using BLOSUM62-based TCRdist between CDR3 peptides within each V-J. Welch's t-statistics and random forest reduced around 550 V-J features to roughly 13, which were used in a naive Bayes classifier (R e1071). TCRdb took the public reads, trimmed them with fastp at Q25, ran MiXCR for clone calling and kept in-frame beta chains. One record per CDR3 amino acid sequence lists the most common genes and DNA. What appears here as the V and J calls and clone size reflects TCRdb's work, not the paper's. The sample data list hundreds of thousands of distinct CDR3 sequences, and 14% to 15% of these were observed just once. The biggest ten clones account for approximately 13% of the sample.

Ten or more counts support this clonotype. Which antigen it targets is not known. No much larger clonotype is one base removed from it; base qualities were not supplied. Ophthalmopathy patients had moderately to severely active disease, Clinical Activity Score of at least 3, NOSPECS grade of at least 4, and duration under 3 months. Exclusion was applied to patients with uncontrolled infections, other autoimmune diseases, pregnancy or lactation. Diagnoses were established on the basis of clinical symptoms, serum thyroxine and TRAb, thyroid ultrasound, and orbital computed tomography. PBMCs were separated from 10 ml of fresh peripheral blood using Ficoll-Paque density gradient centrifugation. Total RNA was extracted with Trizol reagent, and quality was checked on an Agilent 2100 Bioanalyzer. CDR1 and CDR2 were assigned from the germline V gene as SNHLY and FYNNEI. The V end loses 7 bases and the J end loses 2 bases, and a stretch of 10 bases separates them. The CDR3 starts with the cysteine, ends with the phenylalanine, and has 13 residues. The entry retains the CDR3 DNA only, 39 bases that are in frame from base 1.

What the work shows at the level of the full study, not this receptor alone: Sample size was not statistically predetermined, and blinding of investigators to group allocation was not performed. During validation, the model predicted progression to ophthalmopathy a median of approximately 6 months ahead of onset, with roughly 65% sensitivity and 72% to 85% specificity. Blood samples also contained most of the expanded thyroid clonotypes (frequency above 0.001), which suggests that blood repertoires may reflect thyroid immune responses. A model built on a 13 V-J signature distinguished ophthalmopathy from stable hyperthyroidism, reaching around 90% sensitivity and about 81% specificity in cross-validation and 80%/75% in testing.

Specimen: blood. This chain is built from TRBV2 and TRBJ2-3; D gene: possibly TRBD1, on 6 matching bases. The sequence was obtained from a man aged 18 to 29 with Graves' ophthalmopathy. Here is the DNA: TGTGCCAGCAATTACAGGGCCACAGATACGCAGTATTTT. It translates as CASNYRATDTQYF.